This T cell receptor (beta chain) was captured by sequencing in a study of cytomegalovirus exposure and HLA in healthy donors. Losses at the gene ends were 4 bases for V and 8 bases for J; bases not matched to a gene: 13. CDR1 is SGHRS, CDR2 YFSETQ, per germline. The CDR3 is made up of 16 amino acids. The study ran its PCR with 60 Vbeta and 13 Jbeta primers. Profiled with immunoSEQ multiplex PCR; TCRdb holds only in-frame clones, not every one. The sample has around 140,000 clones; about two thirds are singletons. Sequenced: PBMCs. The chain has TRBV5-1 and TRBJ2-4; 9 bases fit TRBD1. The receptor's source is a man aged 50 to 60 in good health and CMV-seropositive. The CDR3 bases are TGCGCCAGCAGCATCCTCCGGGACAGGGTAAAAGACATTCAGTACTTC. Translation: CASSILRDRVKDIQYF.